Here is one T cell receptor beta chain with its context. Its target is unknown. An end of the junction differs from the germline gene, which may be a read error. The data are from a study of tumor and adjacent non-tumor tissue in lung cancer. Findings and caveats of the study: In normal lung, the top 100 clones were significantly more dominant than in tumor. Significantly higher TCR diversity was found in tumor than normal lung.

CDR1 and CDR2 (germline): LGHNA, YNFKEQ. The CDR3 runs to 12 residues. A modified ARM-PCR protocol with three rounds of nested PCR amplified TCRbeta. One entry per CDR3 protein results from TCRdb running MiXCR on the multiplex PCR reads. This sample has 85,000 to 100,000 distinct CDR3 sequences, with about 67% found just once. This sample's RNA came from whole unsorted tissue. The genes are TRBV4-2 and TRBJ2-2; D gene uncertain. Sequencing used lung tumor tissue. The source is a man aged 60 to 75 with non-small cell lung cancer. CDR3: CASSQTSHELFF. In nucleotides, the CDR3 is TGTGCAAGCAGCCAAACGTCGCACGAGCTGTTTTTT.